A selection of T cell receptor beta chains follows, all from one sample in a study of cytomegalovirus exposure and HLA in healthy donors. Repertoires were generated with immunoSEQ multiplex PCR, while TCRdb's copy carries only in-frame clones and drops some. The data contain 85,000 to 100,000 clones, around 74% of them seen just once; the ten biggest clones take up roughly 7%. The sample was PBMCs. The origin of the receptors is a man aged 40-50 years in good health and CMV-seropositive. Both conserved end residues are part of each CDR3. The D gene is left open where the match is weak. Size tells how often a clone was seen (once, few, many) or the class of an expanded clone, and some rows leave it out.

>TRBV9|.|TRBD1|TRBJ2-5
TGTGCCAGCAGCCTAGGGACAGGGGACGTGGGCGGAGAGACCCAGTACTTC
CASSLGTGDVGGETQYF
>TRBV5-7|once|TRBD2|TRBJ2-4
TGTGCCAGCAGCTTGGGGGGGGGAGCCAAAAACATTCAGTACTTC
CASSLGGGAKNIQYF
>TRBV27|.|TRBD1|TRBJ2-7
TGTGCCAGTTCTTCAGCAGGGGGAAAGAGGGAGCAGTACTTC
CASSSAGGKREQYF
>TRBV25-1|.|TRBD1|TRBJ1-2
TGTGCCAGCAGTGAACCAGGGGGCGATGGCTACACCTTC
CASSEPGGDGYTF
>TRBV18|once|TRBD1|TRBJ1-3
TGTGCCAGCTCACCCCTGGACAGGGCTGGAAACACCATATATTTT
CASSPLDRAGNTIYF
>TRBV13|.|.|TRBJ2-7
TGTGCCAGCAGCGGGCCAGGTACCTACGAGCAGTACTTC
CASSGPGTYEQYF
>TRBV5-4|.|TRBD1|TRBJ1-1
TGTGCCAGCAGCGGGGCAGCTTACAGGGGGCTGAACACTGAAGCTTTCTTT
CASSGAAYRGLNTEAFF
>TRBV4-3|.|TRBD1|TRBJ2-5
TGCGCCAGCAGCTACGACAGGGGAGAGACCCAGTACTTC
CASSYDRGETQYF
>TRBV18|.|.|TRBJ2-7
TGTGCCAGCTCACCACCTAAGACTTACGAGCAGTACTTC
CASSPPKTYEQYF
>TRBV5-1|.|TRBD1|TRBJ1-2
TGCGCCAGCAGCCCCGGGACAGGGGGCAAAGGAGGCTACACCTTC
CASSPGTGGKGGYTF
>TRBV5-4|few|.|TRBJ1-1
TGTGCCAGCAGCCGACAGATGAACACTGAAGCTTTCTTT
CASSRQMNTEAFF
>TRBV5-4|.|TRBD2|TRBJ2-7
TGTGCCAGCAGCGGACAGAGCGGGAGGCACTACGAGCAGTACTTC
CASSGQSGRHYEQYF
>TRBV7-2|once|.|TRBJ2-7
TGTGCCAGCAGCCGGGACTTCTACGAGCAGTACTTC
CASSRDFYEQYF
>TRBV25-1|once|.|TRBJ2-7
TGTGCCAGCAGTGAGCCTTTTGGAGGGAAAGAGCAGTACTTC
CASSEPFGGKEQYF
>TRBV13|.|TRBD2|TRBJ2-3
TGTGCCAGCAGCTTAGGGGGCGGGGGGGGCACAGATACGCAGTATTTT
CASSLGGGGGTDTQYF
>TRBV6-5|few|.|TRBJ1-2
TGTGCCAGCAGTTATTCATCTTCAGGGGACTATGGCTACACCTTC
CASSYSSSGDYGYTF
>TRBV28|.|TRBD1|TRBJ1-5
TGTGCCAGCAGTTTTCTCGGACAGGTCGATCAGCCCCAGCATTTT
CASSFLGQVDQPQHF